The entry below describes one T cell receptor beta chain. The clone's antigen remains unknown. Qualities for individual bases were not recorded, and no much larger clone is one base off. This sample was included in a study of T cell responses to AZD1222 COVID-19 vaccine listed by TCRdb under 2021. About the full investigation: AZD1222 recipients with second doses at about 4 weeks or about 12 weeks were pooled, because spike-specific TCR depth and breadth did not differ between schedules. A total of over 230 trial participants underwent TCR sequencing, of whom some 200 had received two doses of AZD1222 and around 26 had received two doses of the MenACWY control vaccine. Trial participants were enrolled into age subgroups of 18-55, 56-69 and 70-plus years, which contained 148, 28 and 57 TCR-sequenced participants, respectively.

The CDR3 regions of human TCRbeta chains were analyzed by immunosequencing. In the authors' own workflow: TCRs in the repertoires were compared against a reference library of SARS-CoV-2-specific TCRs that had been generated with the MIRA antigen-specificity platform. Breadth was defined as the fraction of unique TCRs that were SARS-CoV-2-associated, and depth was defined as the fraction of total T cells that were SARS-CoV-2-associated. Using the MIRA data, each spike-specific TCR was assigned both to the spike region to which the TCR was reactive and to a CD4 or CD8 class. Log10-transformed breadth and depth values were compared by one-way ANOVA with Sidak's multiple comparisons tests. The table comes from immuneACCESS by way of TCRdb, which keeps in-frame sequences with V and J called. Part of the clones is missing from these tables; in studies checked, under half for an unresolved V gene and the rest for unknown reasons. That table is the source of V, J and clone size, and D and trimming were worked out from the DNA. This sample comprises over 130,000 clones, over 75% of them detected only once. The ten largest clones take up approximately 4.5% of the sample.

Summary of the overall study and its limitations: The whole spike protein was spanned by vaccine-associated CD4 TCRs, and dominant responses were seen in regions 160-218 and 743-854. Most participants were white British and females outnumbered males, and the authors suggested that clonal diversity may have been underestimated. Reportedly, close to half of the unique spike-specific TCRs recognized epitopes lying outside the regions that are mutated in the B.1.351 and B.1.1.7 variants. After two AZD1222 doses, both the breadth and the depth of spike-specific TCRs were significantly higher than at day 0 and than in MenACWY recipients. Conclusions about previously exposed vaccinees were limited because only a handful of AZD1222 recipients were SARS-CoV-2 seropositive at baseline. Because no day 14 peak-response samples were available, the repertoires could be characterized only after the peak T cell response. The 56-69-year group was small, and its depth increase did not reach significance, likely because of low power.

The time point label corresponds to: baseline before first vaccination. Samples from vaccinated people were obtained from the UK trials COV001 and COV002, which included a single-blind randomized controlled phase 2/3 trial of AZD1222 (ChAdOx1 nCoV-19) in healthy adults. For TCRbeta chain sequencing, PBMC samples from trial participants were taken at day 0 and at day 28 after the second dose. V loses 0 bases, J loses 4 bases, and the germline ends lie 9 bases apart. CDR1 is given as KGHSY and CDR2 as FQNENV, both from the germline V gene. Its CDR3 holds 14 amino acids, cysteine through phenylalanine. The kept DNA is CDR3 alone, 42 bases in frame from the first base.

The material was peripheral blood, obtained on day 0 of AZD1222 vaccination. The TCR originated in an adult in good health. This chain joins TRBV16 to TRBJ1-2; a confident D gene designation cannot be given. The sequence in DNA is TGTGCCAGCAGCCAATCCTCGCCAGCCTATGGCTACACCTTC. Translation gives CASSQSSPAYGYTF.